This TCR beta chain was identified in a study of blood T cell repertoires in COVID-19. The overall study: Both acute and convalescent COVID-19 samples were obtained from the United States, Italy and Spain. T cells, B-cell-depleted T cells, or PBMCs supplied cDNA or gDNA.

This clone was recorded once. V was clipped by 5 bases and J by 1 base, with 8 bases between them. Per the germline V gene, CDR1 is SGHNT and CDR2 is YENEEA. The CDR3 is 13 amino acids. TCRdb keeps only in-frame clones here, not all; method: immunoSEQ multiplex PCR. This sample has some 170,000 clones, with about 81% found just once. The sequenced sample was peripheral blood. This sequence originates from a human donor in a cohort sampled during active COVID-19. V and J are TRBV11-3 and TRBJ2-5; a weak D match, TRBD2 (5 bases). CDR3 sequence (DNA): TGTGCCAGCAGCAGGACTGCCCAAGAGACCCAGTACTTC. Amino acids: CASSRTAQETQYF.